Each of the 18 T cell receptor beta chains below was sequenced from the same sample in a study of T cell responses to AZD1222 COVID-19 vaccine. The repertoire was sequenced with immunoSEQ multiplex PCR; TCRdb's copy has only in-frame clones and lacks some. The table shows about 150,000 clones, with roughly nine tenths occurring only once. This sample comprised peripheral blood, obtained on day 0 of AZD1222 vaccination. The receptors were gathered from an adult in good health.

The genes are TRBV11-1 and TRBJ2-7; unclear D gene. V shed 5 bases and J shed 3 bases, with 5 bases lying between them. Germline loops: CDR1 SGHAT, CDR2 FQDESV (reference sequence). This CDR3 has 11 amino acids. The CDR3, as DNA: TGTGCCAGCAGCAGCAACTACGAGCAGTACTTC. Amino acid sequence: CASSSNYEQYF.

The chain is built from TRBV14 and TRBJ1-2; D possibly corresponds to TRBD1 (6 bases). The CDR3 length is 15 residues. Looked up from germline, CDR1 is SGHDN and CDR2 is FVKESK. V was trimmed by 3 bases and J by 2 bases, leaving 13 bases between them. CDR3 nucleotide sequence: TGTGCCAGCAGCCAGAATCCTCAGGGGAACTATGGCTACACCTTC. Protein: CASSQNPQGNYGYTF.

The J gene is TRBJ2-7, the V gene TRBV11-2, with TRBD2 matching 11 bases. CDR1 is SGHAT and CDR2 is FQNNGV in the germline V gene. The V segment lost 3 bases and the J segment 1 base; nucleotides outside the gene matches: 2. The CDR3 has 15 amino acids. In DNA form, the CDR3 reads TGTGCCAGCAGCTTTAGCGGGAGGGGGTCCTACGAGCAGTACTTC. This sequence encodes CASSFSGRGSYEQYF.

The CDR3 region has the DNA TGTGCCACCTCGGACCTCTTCGGGGAGCTGTTTTTT. Translated: CATSDLFGELFF. J is TRBJ2-2 and V is TRBV15, with no clear D. V was cut by 8 bases and J by 7 bases, with 11 bases left in between. Germline CDR1 reads LNHNV; CDR2 reads YYDKDF (reference sequence). The CDR3 extends over 12 amino acids.

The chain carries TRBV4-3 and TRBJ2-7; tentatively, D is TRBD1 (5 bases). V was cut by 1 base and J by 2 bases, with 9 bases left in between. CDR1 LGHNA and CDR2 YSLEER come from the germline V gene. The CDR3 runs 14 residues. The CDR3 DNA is TGCGCCAGCAGCCAAGCCACGGACACCTACGAGCAGTACTTC. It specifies CASSQATDTYEQYF.

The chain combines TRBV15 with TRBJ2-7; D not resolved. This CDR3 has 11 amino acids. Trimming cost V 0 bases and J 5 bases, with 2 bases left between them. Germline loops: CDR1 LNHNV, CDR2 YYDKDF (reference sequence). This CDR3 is CATSRDDEQYF. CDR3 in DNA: TGTGCCACCAGCAGAGACGACGAGCAGTACTTC.

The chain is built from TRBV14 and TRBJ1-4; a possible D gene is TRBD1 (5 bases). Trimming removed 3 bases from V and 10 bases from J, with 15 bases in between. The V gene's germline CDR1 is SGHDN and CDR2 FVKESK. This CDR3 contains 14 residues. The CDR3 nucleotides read TGTGCCAGCAGCCAGAGGGACTGGGGTGGAAAACTGTTTTTT. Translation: CASSQRDWGGKLFF.

CDR3 loop: CSVPDTRRGGTF. CDR3 bases: TGCAGCGTCCCGGACACCCGTAGAGGGGGAACCTTC. The chain uses TRBV29-1 and TRBJ1-2; D might be TRBD1 (6 bases). The V and J ends lost 6 bases and 14 bases respectively, with 22 bases between them. CDR3 length: 12 residues. The germline V gene encodes CDR1 SQVTM and CDR2 ANQGSEA.

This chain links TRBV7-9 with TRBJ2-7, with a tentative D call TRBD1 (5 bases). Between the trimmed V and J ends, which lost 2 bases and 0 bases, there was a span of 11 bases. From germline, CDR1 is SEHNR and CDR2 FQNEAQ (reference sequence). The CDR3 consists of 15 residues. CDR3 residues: CASSLTGATSYEQYF. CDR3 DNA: TGTGCCAGCAGCTTAACAGGCGCAACCTCCTACGAGCAGTACTTC.

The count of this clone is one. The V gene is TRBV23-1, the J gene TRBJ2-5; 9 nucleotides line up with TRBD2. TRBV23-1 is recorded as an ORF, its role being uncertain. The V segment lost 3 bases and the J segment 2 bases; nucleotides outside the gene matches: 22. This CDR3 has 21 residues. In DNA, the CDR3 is TGCGCCAGCAGTCATCGGGTAATAGCGGGAGAGGTTCCACGATTACAAGAGACCCAGTACTTC. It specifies CASSHRVIAGEVPRLQETQYF.

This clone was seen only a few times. CDR3 amino acids: CSVFGSSGNTIYF. CDR3 DNA sequence: TGCAGCGTCTTCGGTAGCTCTGGAAACACCATATATTTT. The chain employs TRBV29-1 and TRBJ1-3, with D unresolved. Trimming took 6 bases from V and 0 from J, leaving 9 bases between them. CDR3 size: 13 residues. In germline, CDR1 is SQVTM, CDR2 ANQGSEA.

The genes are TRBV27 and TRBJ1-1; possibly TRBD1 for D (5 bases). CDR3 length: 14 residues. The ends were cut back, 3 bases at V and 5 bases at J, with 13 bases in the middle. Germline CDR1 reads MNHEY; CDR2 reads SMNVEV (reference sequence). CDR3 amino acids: CASSLASWGTEAFF. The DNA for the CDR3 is TGTGCCAGCAGTTTGGCCAGCTGGGGGACTGAAGCTTTCTTT.

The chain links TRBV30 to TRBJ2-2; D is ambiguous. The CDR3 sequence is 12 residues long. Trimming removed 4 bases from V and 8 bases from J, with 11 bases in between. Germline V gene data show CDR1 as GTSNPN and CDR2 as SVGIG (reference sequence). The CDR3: CAWKPSSGELFF. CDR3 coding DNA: TGTGCCTGGAAACCTTCGTCGGGGGAGCTGTTTTTT.

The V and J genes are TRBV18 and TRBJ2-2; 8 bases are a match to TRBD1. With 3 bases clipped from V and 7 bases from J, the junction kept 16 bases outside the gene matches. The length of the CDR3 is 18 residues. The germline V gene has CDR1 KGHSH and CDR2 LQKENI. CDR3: CASSPSTGALTLDGELFF. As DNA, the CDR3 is TGTGCCAGCTCACCGTCGACAGGGGCCCTTACCTTGGACGGGGAGCTGTTTTTT.

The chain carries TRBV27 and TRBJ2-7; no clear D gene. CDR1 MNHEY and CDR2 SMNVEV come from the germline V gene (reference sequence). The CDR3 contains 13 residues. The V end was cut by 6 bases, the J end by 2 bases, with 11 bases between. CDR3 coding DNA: TGTGCCAGCAGCCCCTCGGCCCCCTACGAGCAGTACTTC. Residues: CASSPSAPYEQYF.

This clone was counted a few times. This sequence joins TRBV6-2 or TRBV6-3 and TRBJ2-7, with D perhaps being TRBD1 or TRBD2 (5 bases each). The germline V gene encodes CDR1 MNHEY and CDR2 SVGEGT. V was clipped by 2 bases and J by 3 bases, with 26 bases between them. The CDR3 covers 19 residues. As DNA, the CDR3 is TGTGCCAGCAGTTACAAGAGTTCTGCGACAGACTATTACCTCTACGAGCAGTACTTC. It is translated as CASSYKSSATDYYLYEQYF.

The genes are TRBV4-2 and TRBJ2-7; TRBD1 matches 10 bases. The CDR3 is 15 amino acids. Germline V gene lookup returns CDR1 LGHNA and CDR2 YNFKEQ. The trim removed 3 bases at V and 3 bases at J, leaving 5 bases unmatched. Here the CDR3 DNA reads TGTGCCAGCAGCCAGGACAGGGGGGGCAGCTACGAGCAGTACTTC. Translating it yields CASSQDRGGSYEQYF.

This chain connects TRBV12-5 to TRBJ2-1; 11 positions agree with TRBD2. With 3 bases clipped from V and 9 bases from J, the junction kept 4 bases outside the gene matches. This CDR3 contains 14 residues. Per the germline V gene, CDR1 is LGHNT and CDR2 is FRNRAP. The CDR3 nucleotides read TGTGCTAGTGGTTTTAGCGGGAGGGCCTTTGAGCAGTTCTTC. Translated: CASGFSGRAFEQFF.